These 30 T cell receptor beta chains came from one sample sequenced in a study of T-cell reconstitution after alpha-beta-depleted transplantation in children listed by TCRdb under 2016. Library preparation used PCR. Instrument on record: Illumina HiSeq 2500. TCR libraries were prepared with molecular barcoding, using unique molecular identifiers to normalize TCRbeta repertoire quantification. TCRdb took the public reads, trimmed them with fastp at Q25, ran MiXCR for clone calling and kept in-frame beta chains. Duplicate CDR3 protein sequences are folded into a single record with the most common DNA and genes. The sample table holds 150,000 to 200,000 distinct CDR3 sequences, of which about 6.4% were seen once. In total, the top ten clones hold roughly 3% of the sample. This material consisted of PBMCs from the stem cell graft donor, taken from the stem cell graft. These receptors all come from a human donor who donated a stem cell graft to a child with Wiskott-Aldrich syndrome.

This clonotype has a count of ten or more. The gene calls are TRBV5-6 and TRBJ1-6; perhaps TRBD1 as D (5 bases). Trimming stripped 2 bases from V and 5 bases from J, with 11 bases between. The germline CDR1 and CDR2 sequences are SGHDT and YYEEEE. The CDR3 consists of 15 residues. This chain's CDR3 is CASSFGDLNNSPLHF. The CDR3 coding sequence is TGTGCCAGCAGCTTCGGGGACCTAAATAATTCACCCCTCCACTTT.

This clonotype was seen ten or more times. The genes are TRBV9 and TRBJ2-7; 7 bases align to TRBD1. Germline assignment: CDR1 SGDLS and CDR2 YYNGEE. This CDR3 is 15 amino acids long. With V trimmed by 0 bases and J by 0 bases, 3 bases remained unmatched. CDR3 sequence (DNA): TGTGCCAGCAGCGTAGGGCCAGGGGGCTCCTACGAGCAGTACTTC. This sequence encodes CASSVGPGGSYEQYF. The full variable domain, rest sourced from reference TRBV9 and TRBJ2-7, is DSGVTQTPKHLITATGQRVTLRCSPRSGDLSVYWYQQSLDQGLQFLIQYYNGEERAKGNILERFSAQQFPDLHSELNLSSLELGDSALYFCASSVGPGGSYEQYFGPGTRLTVT.

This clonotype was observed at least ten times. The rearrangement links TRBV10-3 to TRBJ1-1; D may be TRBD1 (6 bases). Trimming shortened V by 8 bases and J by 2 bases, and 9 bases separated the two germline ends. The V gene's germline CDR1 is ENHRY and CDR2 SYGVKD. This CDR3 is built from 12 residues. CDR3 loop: CAIGQPNTEAFF. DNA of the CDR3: TGTGCCATCGGACAGCCTAACACTGAAGCTTTCTTT.

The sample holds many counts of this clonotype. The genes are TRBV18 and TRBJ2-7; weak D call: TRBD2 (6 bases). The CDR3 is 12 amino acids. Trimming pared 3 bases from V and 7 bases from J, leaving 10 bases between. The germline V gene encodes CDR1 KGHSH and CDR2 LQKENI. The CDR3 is CASSPPGREQYF. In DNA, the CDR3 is TGTGCCAGCTCACCTCCGGGGAGGGAGCAGTACTTC. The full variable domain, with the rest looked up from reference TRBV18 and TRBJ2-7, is NAGVMQNPRHLVRRRGQEARLRCSPMKGHSHVYWYRQLPEEGLKFMVYLQKENIIDESGMPKERFSAEFPKEGPSILRIQQVVRGDSAAYFCASSPPGREQYFGPGTRLTVT.

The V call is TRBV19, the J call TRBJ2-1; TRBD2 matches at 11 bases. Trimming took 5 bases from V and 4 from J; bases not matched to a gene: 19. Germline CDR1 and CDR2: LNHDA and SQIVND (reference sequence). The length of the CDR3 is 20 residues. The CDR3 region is CASSRFTEKGLAALYNEQFF. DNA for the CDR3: TGTGCCAGTAGTCGTTTTACGGAGAAGGGACTAGCGGCTTTATACAATGAGCAGTTCTTC.

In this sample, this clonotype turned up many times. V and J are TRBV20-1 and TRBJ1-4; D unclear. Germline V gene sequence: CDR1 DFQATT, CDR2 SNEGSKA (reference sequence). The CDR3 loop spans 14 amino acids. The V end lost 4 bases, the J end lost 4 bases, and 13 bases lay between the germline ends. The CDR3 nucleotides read TGCAGTGCTAACCCCGGACTCAATAATGAAAAACTGTTTTTT. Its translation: CSANPGLNNEKLFF.

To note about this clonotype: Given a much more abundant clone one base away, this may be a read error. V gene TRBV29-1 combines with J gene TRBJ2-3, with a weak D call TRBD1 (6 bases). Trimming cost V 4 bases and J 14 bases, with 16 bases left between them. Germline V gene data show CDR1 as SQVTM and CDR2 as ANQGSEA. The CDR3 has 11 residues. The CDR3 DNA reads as TGCAGCGTTGCCTCCCGGGACAAGGGGTATTTT. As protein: CSVASRDKGYF.

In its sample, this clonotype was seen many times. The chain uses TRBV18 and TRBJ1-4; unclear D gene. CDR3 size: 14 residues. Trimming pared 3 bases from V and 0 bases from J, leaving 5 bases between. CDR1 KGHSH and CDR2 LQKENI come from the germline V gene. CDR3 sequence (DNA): TGTGCCAGCTCACCGTCAGCAACTAATGAAAAACTGTTTTTT. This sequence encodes CASSPSATNEKLFF.

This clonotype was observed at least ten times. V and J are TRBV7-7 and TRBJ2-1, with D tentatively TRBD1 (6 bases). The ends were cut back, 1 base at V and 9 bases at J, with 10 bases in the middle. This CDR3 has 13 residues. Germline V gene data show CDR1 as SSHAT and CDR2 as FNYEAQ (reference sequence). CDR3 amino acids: CASSLVEGGEQFF. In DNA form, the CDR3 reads TGTGCCAGCAGCTTAGTAGAAGGGGGTGAGCAGTTCTTC. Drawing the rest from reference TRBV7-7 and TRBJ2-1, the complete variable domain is GAGVSQSPRYKVTKRGQDVTLRCDPISSHATLYWYQQALGQGPEFLTYFNYEAQPDKSGLPSDRFSAERPEGSISTLTIQRTEQRDSAMYRCASSLVEGGEQFFGPGTRLTVL.

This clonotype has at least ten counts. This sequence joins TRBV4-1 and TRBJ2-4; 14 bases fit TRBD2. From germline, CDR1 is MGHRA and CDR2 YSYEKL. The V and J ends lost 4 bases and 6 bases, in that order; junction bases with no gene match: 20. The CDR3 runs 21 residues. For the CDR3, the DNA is TGCGCCAGCAGCCGCAAGATCGGGAGACTAGCGGGAGGGGGTACGGGAAACATTCAGTACTTC. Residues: CASSRKIGRLAGGGTGNIQYF.

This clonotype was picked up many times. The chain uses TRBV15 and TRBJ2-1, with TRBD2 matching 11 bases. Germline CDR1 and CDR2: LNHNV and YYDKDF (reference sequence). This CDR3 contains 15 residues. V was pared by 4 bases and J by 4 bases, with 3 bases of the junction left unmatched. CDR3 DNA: TGTGCCACCAGCAAGACTAGCGGGACTTACAATGAGCAGTTCTTC. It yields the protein CATSKTSGTYNEQFF.

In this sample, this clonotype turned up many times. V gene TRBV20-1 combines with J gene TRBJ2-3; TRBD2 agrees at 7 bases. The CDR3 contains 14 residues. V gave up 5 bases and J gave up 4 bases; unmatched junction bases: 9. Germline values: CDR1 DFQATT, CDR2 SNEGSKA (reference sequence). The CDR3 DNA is TGCAGTGCTCCCGGACTAGTTGGCGCAGATACGCAGTATTTT. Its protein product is CSAPGLVGADTQYF.

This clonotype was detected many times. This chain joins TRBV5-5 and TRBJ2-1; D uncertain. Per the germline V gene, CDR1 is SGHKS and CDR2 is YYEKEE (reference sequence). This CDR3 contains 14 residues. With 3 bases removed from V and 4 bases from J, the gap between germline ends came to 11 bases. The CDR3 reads CASSSGAGYNEQFF. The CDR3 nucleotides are TGTGCCAGCAGCTCTGGCGCAGGATACAATGAGCAGTTCTTC. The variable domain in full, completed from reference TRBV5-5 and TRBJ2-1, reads DAGVTQSPTHLIKTRGQQVTLRCSPISGHKSVSWYQQVLGQGPQFIFQYYEKEERGRGNFPDRFSARQFPNYSSELNVNALLLGDSALYLCASSSGAGYNEQFFGPGTRLTVL.

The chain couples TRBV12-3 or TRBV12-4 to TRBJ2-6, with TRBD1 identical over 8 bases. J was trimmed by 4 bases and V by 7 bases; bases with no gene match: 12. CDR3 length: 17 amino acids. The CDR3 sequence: CASKMGQGAPGANVLTF. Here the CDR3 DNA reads TGTGCCAGCAAAATGGGGCAGGGGGCGCCGGGGGCCAACGTCCTGACTTTC.

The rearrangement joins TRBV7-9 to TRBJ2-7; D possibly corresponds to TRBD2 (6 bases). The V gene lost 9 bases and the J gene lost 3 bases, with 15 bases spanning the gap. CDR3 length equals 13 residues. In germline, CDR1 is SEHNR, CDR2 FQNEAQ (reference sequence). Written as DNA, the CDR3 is TGTGCCAGGAGCCCCGCGGGGCTCTACGAGCAGTACTTC. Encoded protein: CARSPAGLYEQYF. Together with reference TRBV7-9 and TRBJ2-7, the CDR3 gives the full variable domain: DTGVSQNPRHKITKRGQNVTFRCDPISEHNRLYWYRQTLGQGPEFLTYFQNEAQLEKSRLLSDRFSAERPKGSFSTLEIQRTEQGDSAMYLCARSPAGLYEQYFGPGTRLTVT.

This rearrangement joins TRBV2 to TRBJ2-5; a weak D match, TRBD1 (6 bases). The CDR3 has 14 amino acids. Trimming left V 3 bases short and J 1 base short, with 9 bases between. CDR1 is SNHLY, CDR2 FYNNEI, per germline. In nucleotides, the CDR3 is TGTGCCAGCAGTGATGGGACAAGCCAAGAGACCCAGTACTTC. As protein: CASSDGTSQETQYF.

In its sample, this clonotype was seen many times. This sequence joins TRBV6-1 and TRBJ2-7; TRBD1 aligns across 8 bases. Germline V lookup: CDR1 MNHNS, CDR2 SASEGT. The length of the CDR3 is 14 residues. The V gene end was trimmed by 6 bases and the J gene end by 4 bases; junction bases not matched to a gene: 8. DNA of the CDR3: TGTGCCAGCAGGAGGGACAGGACAATATACGAGCAGTACTTC. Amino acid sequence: CASRRDRTIYEQYF.

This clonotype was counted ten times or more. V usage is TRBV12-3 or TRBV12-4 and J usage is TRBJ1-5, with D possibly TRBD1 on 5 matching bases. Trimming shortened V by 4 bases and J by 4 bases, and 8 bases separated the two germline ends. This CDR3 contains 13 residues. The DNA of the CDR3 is TGTGCCAGCAGTTACAGGTCGAATCAGCCCCAGCATTTT. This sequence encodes CASSYRSNQPQHF.

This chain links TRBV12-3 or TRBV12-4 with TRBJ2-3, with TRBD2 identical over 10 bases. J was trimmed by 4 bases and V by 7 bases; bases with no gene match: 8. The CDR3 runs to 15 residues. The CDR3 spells CASNLAGAGADTQYF. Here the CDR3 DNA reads TGTGCCAGCAATCTAGCGGGAGCGGGGGCAGATACGCAGTATTTT.

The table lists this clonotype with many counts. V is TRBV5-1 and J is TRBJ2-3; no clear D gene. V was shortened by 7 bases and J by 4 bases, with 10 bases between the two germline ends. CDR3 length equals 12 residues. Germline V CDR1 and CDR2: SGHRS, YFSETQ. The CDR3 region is CASAQESDTQYF. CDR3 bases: TGCGCCAGCGCCCAGGAATCAGATACGCAGTATTTT.

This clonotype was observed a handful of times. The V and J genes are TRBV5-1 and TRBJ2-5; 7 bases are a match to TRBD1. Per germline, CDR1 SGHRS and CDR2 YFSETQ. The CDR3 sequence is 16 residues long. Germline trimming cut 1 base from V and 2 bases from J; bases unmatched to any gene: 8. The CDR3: CASSLLGQAQQETQYF. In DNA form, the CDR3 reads TGCGCCAGCAGCTTGTTAGGACAGGCCCAACAAGAGACCCAGTACTTC.

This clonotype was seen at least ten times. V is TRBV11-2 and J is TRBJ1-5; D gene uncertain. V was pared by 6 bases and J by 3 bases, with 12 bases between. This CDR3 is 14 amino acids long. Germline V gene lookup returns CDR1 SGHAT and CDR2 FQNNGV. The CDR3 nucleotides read TGTGCCAGCAGTCGTGGACGGTACAATCAGCCCCAGCATTTT. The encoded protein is CASSRGRYNQPQHF.

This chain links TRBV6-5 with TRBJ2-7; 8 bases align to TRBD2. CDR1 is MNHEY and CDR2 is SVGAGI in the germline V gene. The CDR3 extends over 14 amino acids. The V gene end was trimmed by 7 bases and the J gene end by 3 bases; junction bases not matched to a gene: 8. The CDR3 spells CASTTAGAGYEQYF. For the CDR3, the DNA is TGTGCCAGCACCACAGCGGGAGCGGGCTACGAGCAGTACTTC.

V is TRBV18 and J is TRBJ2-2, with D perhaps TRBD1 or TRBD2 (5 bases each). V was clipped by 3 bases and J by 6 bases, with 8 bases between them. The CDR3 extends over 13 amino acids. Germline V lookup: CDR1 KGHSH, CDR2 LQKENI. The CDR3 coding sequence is TGTGCCAGCTCACCGAGGGGATCCGGGGAGCTGTTTTTT. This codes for CASSPRGSGELFF.

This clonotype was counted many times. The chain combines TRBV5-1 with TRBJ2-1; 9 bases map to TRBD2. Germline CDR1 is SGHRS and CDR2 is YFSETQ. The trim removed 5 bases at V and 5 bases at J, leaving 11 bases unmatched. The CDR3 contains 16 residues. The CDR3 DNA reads TGCGCCAGCAGTCTCCGGTGGAGCGGGGGGCACAATGAGCAGTTCTTC. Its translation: CASSLRWSGGHNEQFF.

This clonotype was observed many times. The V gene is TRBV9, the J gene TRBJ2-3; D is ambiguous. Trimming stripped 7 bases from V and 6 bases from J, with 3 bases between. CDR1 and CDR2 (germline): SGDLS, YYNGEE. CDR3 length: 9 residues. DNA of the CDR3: TGTGCCAGCGGGGATACGCAGTATTTT. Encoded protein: CASGDTQYF.

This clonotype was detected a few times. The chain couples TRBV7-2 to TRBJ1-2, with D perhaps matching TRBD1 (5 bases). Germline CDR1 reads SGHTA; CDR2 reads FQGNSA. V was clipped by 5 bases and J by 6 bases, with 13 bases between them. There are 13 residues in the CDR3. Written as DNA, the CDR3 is TGTGCCAGCAGCCGCCTCGACAGTGATGGCTACACCTTC. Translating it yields CASSRLDSDGYTF. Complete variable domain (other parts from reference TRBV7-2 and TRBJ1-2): GAGVSQSPSNKVTEKGKDVELRCDPISGHTALYWYRQSLGQGLEFLIYFQGNSAPDKSGLPSDRFSAERTGGSVSTLTIQRTQQEDSAVYLCASSRLDSDGYTFGSGTRLTVV.

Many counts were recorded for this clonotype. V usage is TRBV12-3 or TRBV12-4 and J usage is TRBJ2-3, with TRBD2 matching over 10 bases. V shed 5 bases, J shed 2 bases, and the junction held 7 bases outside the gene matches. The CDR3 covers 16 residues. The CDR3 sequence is CASSITAGGSTDTQYF. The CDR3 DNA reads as TGTGCCAGCAGTATAACAGCGGGAGGGTCCACAGATACGCAGTATTTT.

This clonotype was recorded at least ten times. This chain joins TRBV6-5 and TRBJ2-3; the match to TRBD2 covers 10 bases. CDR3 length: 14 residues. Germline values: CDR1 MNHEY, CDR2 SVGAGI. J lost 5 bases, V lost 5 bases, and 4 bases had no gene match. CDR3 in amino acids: CASSPIAGGDTQYF. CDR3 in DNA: TGTGCCAGCAGTCCTATAGCGGGAGGAGATACGCAGTATTTT.

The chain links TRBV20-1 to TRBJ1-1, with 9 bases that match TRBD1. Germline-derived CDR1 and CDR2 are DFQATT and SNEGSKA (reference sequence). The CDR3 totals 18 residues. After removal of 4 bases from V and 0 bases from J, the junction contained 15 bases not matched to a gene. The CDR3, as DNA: TGCAGTGCTACTCCACCGTCCGGGACAGGGATTATGAACACTGAAGCTTTCTTT. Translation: CSATPPSGTGIMNTEAFF.